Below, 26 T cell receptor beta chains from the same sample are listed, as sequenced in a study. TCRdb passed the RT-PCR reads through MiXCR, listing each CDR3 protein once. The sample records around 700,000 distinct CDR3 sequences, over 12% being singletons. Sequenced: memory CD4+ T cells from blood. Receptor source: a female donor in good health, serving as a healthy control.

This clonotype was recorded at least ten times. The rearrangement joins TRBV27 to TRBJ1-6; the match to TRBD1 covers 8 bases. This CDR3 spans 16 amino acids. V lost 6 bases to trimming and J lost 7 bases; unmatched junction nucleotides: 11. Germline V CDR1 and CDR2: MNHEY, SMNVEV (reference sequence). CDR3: CASRPGTGGWNSPLHF. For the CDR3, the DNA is TGTGCCAGCAGGCCTGGGACAGGCGGCTGGAATTCACCCCTCCACTTT.

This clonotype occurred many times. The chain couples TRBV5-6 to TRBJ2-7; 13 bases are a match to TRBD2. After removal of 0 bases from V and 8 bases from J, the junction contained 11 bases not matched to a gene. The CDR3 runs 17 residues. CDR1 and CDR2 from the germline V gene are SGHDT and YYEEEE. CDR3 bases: TGTGCCAGCAGCTTGGGGATCGGAGGACTAGCGGGAGATAAGCAGTACTTC. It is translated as CASSLGIGGLAGDKQYF.

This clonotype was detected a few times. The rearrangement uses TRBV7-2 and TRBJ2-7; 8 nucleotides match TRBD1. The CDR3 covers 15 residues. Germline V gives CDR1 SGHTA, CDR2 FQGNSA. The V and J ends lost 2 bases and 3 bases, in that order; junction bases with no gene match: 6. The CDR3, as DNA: TGTGCCAGCAGCTTAACAGGGGGAATTAACTACGAGCAGTACTTC. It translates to CASSLTGGINYEQYF. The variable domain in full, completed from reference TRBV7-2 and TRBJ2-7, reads GAGVSQSPSNKVTEKGKDVELRCDPISGHTALYWYRQSLGQGLEFLIYFQGNSAPDKSGLPSDRFSAERTGGSVSTLTIQRTQQEDSAVYLCASSLTGGINYEQYFGPGTRLTVT.

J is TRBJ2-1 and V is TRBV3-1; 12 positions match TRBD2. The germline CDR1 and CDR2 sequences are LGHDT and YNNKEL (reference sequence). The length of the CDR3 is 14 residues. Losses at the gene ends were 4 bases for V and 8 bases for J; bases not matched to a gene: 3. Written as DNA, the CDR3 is TGTGCCAGCAGCCGGACTAGCGGGAACCATGAGCAGTTCTTC. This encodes CASSRTSGNHEQFF.

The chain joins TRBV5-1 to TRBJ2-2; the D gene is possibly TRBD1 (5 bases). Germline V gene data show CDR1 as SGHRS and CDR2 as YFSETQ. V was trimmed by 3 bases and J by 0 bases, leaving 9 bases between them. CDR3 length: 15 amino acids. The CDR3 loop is CASSSDTANTGELFF. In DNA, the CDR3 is TGCGCCAGCAGCTCGGACACCGCGAACACCGGGGAGCTGTTTTTT.

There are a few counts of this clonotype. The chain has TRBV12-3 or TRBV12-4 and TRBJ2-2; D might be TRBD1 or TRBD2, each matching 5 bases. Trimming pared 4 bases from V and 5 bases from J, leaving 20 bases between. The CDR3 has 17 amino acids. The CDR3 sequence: CASSSPAGRTLTGELFF. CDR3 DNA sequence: TGTGCCAGCAGTTCACCCGCGGGTCGGACACTTACCGGGGAGCTGTTTTTT.

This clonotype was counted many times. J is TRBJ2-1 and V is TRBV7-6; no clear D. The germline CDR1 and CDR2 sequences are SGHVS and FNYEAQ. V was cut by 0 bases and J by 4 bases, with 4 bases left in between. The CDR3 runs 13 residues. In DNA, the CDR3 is TGTGCCAGCAGCTTAGCCAGGTACAATGAGCAGTTCTTC. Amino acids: CASSLARYNEQFF.

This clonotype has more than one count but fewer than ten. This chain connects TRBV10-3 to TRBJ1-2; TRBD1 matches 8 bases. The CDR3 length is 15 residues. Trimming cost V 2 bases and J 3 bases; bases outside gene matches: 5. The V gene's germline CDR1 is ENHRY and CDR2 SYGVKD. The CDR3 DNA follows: TGTGCCATCAGTGAGGCAGGGACAGGAGACTATGGCTACACCTTC. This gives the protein CAISEAGTGDYGYTF.

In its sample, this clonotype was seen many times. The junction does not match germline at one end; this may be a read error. The CDR3 region is CASRLQLNTEAFF. Written as DNA, the CDR3 is TGTGCCAGCCGCTTACAGCTGAACACTGAAGCTTTCTTT. V gene TRBV5-4 combines with J gene TRBJ1-1; D gene unclear. Germline CDR1 is SGHNT and CDR2 is YYREEE (reference sequence). The CDR3 totals 13 residues.

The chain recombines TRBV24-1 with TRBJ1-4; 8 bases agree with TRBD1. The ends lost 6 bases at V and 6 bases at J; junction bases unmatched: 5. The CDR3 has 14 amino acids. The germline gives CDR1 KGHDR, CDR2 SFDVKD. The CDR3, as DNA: TGTGCCACCAGTTCGACAGGGGATGATGAAAAACTGTTTTTT. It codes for CATSSTGDDEKLFF.

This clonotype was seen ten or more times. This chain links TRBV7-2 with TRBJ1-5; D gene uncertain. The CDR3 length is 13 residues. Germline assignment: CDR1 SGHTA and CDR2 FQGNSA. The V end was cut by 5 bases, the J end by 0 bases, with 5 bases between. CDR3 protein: CASSRYSNQPQHF. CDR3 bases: TGTGCCAGCAGCCGATATAGCAATCAGCCCCAGCATTTT.

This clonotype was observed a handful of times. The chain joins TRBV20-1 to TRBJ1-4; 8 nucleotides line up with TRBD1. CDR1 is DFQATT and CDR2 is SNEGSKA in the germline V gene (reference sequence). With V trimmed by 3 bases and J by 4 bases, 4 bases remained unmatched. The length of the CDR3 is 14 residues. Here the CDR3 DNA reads TGCAGTGCTAGTCAACAGGGGGTTAATGAAAAACTGTTTTTT. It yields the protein CSASQQGVNEKLFF.

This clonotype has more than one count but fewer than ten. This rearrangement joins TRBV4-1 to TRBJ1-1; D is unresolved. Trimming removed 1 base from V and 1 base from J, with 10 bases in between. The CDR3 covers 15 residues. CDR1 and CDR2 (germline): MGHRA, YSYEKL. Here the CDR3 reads CASSQVRRENTEAFF. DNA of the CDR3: TGCGCCAGCAGCCAAGTTCGGCGAGAGAACACTGAAGCTTTCTTT.

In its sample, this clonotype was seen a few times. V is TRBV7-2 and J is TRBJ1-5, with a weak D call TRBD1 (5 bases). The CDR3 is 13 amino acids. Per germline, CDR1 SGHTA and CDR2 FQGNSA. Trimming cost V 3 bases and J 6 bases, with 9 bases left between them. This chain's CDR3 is CASSFSGGQPQHF. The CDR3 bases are TGTGCCAGCAGCTTTTCGGGGGGTCAGCCCCAGCATTTT.

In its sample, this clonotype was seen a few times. The CDR3 DNA is TGTGCCAGCAGCCCCCCCCTGCGGGGGGGCCTCACAGATACGCAGTATTTT. Translated: CASSPPLRGGLTDTQYF. The chain carries TRBV7-9 and TRBJ2-3; TRBD2 aligns across 9 bases. Germline lookup yields CDR1 SEHNR and CDR2 FQNEAQ (reference sequence). V trimming: 5 bases; J trimming: 2 bases; junction bases outside the gene matches: 11. The CDR3 consists of 17 residues.

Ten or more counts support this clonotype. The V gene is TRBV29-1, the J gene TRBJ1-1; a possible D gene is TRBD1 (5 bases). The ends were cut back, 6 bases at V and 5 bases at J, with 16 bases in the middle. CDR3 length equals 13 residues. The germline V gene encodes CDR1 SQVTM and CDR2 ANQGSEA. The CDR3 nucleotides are TGCAGCGTCCAGCCTCGGGGGTTAACTGAAGCTTTCTTT. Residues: CSVQPRGLTEAFF.

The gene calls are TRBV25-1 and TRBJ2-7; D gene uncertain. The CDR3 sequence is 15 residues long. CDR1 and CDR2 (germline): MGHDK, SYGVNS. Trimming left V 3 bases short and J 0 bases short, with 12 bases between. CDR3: CASSDWGKASYEQYF. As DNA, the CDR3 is TGTGCCAGCAGTGATTGGGGAAAGGCCTCCTACGAGCAGTACTTC.

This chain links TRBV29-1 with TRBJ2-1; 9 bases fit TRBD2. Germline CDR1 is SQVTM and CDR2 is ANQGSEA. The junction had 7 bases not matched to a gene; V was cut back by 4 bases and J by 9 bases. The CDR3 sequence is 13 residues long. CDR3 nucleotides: TGCAGCGTTGTATTAGCGGGAGAAGGTGAGCAGTTCTTC. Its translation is CSVVLAGEGEQFF.

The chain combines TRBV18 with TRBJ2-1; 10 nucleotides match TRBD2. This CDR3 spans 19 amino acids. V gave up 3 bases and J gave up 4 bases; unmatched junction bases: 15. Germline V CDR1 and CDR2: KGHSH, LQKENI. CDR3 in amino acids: CASSPYPSGSASKYNEQFF. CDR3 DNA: TGTGCCAGCTCACCTTACCCTAGCGGGAGTGCATCGAAGTACAATGAGCAGTTCTTC.

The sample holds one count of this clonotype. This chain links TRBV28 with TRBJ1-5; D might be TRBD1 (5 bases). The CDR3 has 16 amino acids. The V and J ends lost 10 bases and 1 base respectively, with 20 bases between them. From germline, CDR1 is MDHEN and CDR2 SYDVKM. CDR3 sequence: CAIKRGRGWSNQPQHF. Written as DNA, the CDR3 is TGTGCCATCAAAAGGGGCCGGGGCTGGAGCAATCAGCCCCAGCATTTT.

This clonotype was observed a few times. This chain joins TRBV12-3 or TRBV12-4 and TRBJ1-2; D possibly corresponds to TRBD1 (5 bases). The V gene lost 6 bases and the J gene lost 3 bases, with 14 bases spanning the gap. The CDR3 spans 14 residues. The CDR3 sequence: CASSLSRGDYGYTF. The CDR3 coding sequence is TGTGCCAGCAGCCTCTCCCGGGGGGACTATGGCTACACCTTC.

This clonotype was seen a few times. DNA for the CDR3: TGTGCCAGCCTCGGGACGGCGGGACGTAACAATGAGCAGTTCTTC. It specifies CASLGTAGRNNEQFF. This chain uses TRBV18 with TRBJ2-1, with D perhaps matching TRBD2 (6 bases). CDR3 length equals 15 residues. The V and J ends lost 8 bases and 5 bases respectively, with 19 bases between them. From germline, CDR1 is KGHSH and CDR2 LQKENI. The entire variable domain, with the rest obtained from reference TRBV18 and TRBJ2-1, is as follows: NAGVMQNPRHLVRRRGQEARLRCSPMKGHSHVYWYRQLPEEGLKFMVYLQKENIIDESGMPKERFSAEFPKEGPSILRIQQVVRGDSAAYFCASLGTAGRNNEQFFGPGTRLTVL.

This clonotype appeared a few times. CDR3 sequence: CASSQDGGVNTEAFF. CDR3 DNA sequence: TGTGCCAGCAGCCAAGACGGGGGAGTGAACACTGAAGCTTTCTTT. The V and J genes are TRBV4-2 and TRBJ1-1; maybe TRBD1 (5 bases). CDR3 length equals 15 residues. CDR1 and CDR2 from the germline V gene are LGHNA and YNFKEQ. The V end lost 0 bases, the J end lost 0 bases, and 8 bases lay between the germline ends.

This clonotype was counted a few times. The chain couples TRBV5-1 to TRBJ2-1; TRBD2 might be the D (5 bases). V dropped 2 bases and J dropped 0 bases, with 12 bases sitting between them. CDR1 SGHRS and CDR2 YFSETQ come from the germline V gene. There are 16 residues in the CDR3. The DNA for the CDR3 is TGCGCCAGCAGCTTACGGGGTCCAAGCTCCTACAATGAGCAGTTCTTC. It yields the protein CASSLRGPSSYNEQFF.

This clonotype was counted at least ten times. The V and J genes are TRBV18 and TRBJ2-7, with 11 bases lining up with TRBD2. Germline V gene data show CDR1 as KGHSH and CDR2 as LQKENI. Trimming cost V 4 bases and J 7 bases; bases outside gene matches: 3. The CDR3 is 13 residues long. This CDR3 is CASSLAGGTEQYF. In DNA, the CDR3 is TGTGCCAGCTCACTAGCGGGAGGGACAGAGCAGTACTTC. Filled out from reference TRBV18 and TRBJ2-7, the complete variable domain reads NAGVMQNPRHLVRRRGQEARLRCSPMKGHSHVYWYRQLPEEGLKFMVYLQKENIIDESGMPKERFSAEFPKEGPSILRIQQVVRGDSAAYFCASSLAGGTEQYFGPGTRLTVT.

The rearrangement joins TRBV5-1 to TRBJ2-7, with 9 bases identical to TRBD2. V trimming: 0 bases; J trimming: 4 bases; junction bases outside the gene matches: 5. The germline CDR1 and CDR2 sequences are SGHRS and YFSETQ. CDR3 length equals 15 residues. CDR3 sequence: CASSLVASGTYEQYF. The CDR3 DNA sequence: TGCGCCAGCAGCTTGGTGGCTAGCGGGACGTACGAGCAGTACTTC.